The T cell receptor beta chain under discussion was sequenced for a study of blood T cells in healthy people across ages (dated by TCRdb to 2013 to 2016). About the study as a whole: In model experiments, template switching captured roughly one uniquely barcoded TCR beta cDNA molecule for every two T cells. Four age groups were formed from the donors: young (average about 16 years), middle-aged (approximately 39), aged (62) and long-lived (more than 75). To avoid experimental bias, donors of different ages were distributed randomly across sequencing lanes. Two additional independent replicas of 1 million unique cDNA reads from the same blood draw were analyzed for two donors (one aged 18 to 30 and one aged 80 or older). To track age-related changes in TCR beta repertoire diversity, the study relied on deep sequencing normalized with unique cDNA molecular identifiers. Results the study describes overall, beyond this receptor: There was a strong correlation between observed TCR beta diversity and the percentage of naive T cells measured by flow cytometry. Observed TCR beta diversity per million T cells fell roughly linearly with age, and a significant reduction was already apparent by age roughly 41. Estimates of total diversity based on one million sequenced T cells were regarded as lower bounds and as underestimates. Conclusive comparison of naive and antigen-experienced compartments was prevented by the profiling of bulk unsorted PBMCs. The long-lived group showed more naive CD4+ T cells, fewer expanded clones and increased TCR diversity than the aged group, suggesting age selection. Because donor CMV infection status was unknown, age-related changes in expanded clonotypes were potentially confounded.

There are a few counts of this clonotype. Its antigen is still unknown. Base-call qualities are not available, and no considerably larger clone is one nucleotide away. Donors were roughly 40 systemically healthy Caucasian individuals from Russia aged about 6 to 100 years. Each donor gave around 9 milliliters of peripheral blood, collected into EDTA-treated Vacutainer tubes. Ficoll-Paque density-gradient centrifugation was used to isolate PBMCs, with at least 6 million per sample. Trizol reagent was used to extract total RNA from PBMCs, with at least 5 micrograms per sample. The percentages of naive CD45RAhigh/CD27high T cells were determined by flow cytometry on a PBMC aliquot from every donor. Including the terminal cysteine and phenylalanine, the CDR3 comprises 16 residues. Only the CDR3 region is kept as DNA, spanning 48 bases read in frame from base 1. Sequences DFQATT (CDR1) and SNEGSKA (CDR2) are obtained from the germline V gene (reference sequence). Trimming at the junction amounts to 5 bases on V and 0 bases on J, and the germline ends lie 17 bases apart.

The method was 5' RACE. Sequencing was carried out with an Illumina HiSeq 2500. A second PCR of roughly 7 to 12 cycles was performed with a sample-barcoded 5' primer and a J-beta primer mix. A unique molecular identifier was introduced onto each TCR beta cDNA molecule by a template-switch 5' adaptor carrying 12 random nucleotides. At least 3 million CDR3-containing paired-end reads were obtained from each sample. First-strand cDNA synthesis was performed from all RNA using the Mint cDNA synthesis kit, with priming by a TRBC-specific oligonucleotide. Following uracil-DNA glycosylase treatment, a first 18-cycle PCR with universal primers M1SS and BC2_uni_R was performed on all cDNA. The authors' pipeline ran thus. Normalization of each sample was performed by random selection of 1 million high-quality reads, each carrying a distinct molecular identifier. Instead of being binned into consensus sequences, reads that shared molecular identifiers were thrown out. CDR3 identification, clonotype clustering and error correction used MiTCR with a Q25 quality threshold and the strictest error-elimination algorithm. A nonparametric unseen species model with Euler transformation was used to estimate a lower bound on total TCR beta diversity. The public reads were reprocessed in TCRdb via fastp at Q25 and MiXCR, keeping in-frame beta chains. Each entry is one CDR3 protein sequence, shown with its most common DNA and genes. These V and J calls derive from TCRdb rather than the authors' analysis. For this sample there are about 2 million distinct CDR3 sequences; just under 50% appear just once. The ten largest clones represent over 2% of the sample.

Material: blood. This receptor was identified in a woman aged 40-49 years in good health. The sequence joins TRBV20-1 to TRBJ2-1; TRBD1 is possibly the D segment (5 matching bases). The DNA sequence reads TGCAGTGCTGCGACAGAAGGCCCCCTCTCCTACAATGAGCAGTTCTTC. This codes for CSAATEGPLSYNEQFF.